The 17 T cell receptor beta chains reported below all come from one sample, sequenced in a study of beta chain features in type 1 diabetes. Since all of the isolated RNA was reverse transcribed, expressed TCRB transcripts were what got sequenced. TCRdb's table, derived via immunoSEQ multiplex PCR, lists solely in-frame clones and lacks some. The sample yields hundreds of thousands of clones, roughly 17% seen once. What was sequenced was naive CD4+ T cells from blood. These receptors were collected from a woman aged 18-29 years in good health.

V is TRBV19 and J is TRBJ2-1; D unresolved. V was clipped by 4 bases and J by 9 bases, with 10 bases between them. The CDR3 contains 12 residues. Per the germline V gene, CDR1 is LNHDA and CDR2 is SQIVND (reference sequence). This CDR3 reads CASSTARREQFF. The CDR3 bases are TGTGCCAGTAGTACCGCTAGGCGTGAGCAGTTCTTC.

There are a few counts of this clone. This may be a read error: a much more frequent sequence differs by one nucleotide. Distinct nucleotide sequences in the sample also encode this CDR3. The V and J genes are TRBV27 and TRBJ2-1; no definite D call. V lost 6 bases to trimming and J lost 3 bases, with 3 bases between them. CDR1 MNHEY and CDR2 SMNVEV come from the germline V gene (reference sequence). CDR3 size: 11 residues. The CDR3, as DNA: TGTGCCAGCAGCTTCTACAATGAGCAGTTCTTC. Its translation is CASSFYNEQFF.

This clone occurred a few times. V is TRBV4-3 and J is TRBJ2-7; 9 bases are shared with TRBD2. This CDR3 comprises 15 residues. Germline V gene data show CDR1 as LGHNA and CDR2 as YSLEER. J was trimmed by 6 bases and V by 3 bases; bases with no gene match: 9. CDR3 bases: TGCGCCAGCAGCCAGGGCCGGACTAGCGCTTCCGAGCAGTACTTC. Protein product: CASSQGRTSASEQYF.

The chain has TRBV28 and TRBJ2-6, with 7 bases lining up with TRBD1. The CDR3 loop spans 20 amino acids. The J segment lost 1 base and the V segment lost 6 bases, leaving 18 bases of the junction unmatched. Germline V gene lookup returns CDR1 MDHEN and CDR2 SYDVKM. In DNA, the CDR3 is TGTGCCAGCAGCGCCGTTATTCGACAGGGAATTATGTCTGGGGCCAACGTCCTGACTTTC. It encodes CASSAVIRQGIMSGANVLTF.

This clone was observed a few times. The chain recombines TRBV4-3 with TRBJ2-2; 11 bases fit TRBD2. The CDR3 covers 20 residues. V lost 0 bases, J lost 4 bases, and 13 bases stayed unmatched. The germline gives CDR1 LGHNA, CDR2 YSLEER. The CDR3 reads CASSQDVVNRLAGSTGELFF. CDR3 nucleotide sequence: TGCGCCAGCAGCCAAGATGTCGTCAACAGACTAGCGGGGAGCACCGGGGAGCTGTTTTTT.

The chain couples TRBV28 to TRBJ2-5, with D tentatively TRBD2 (5 bases). The CDR3 totals 16 residues. Germline-derived CDR1 and CDR2 are MDHEN and SYDVKM. The V end lost 5 bases, the J end lost 3 bases, and 19 bases lay between the germline ends. The CDR3 region has the DNA TGTGCCAGCAGTCCCTCCACGGTGTGGGGAGAAGAGACCCAGTACTTC. Its protein product is CASSPSTVWGEETQYF.

This clone was picked up a small number of times. The chain joins TRBV28 to TRBJ2-3; TRBD1 agrees at 7 bases. The CDR3 runs to 13 residues. CDR1 MDHEN and CDR2 SYDVKM come from the germline V gene. V lost 4 bases to trimming and J lost 6 bases; unmatched junction nucleotides: 4. CDR3 amino acids: CASSSGQADTQYF. CDR3 nucleotide sequence: TGTGCCAGCAGTTCCGGACAGGCGGATACGCAGTATTTT.

This clone came up a few times. The V and J genes are TRBV7-9 and TRBJ1-4; D is ambiguous. The germline gives CDR1 SEHNR, CDR2 FQNEAQ (reference sequence). CDR3 length: 13 residues. V lost 3 bases to trimming and J lost 3 bases, with 5 bases between them. The CDR3 sequence is CASSFLANEKLFF. CDR3 DNA sequence: TGTGCCAGCAGCTTTTTGGCTAATGAAAAACTGTTTTTT.

V and J are TRBV6-6 and TRBJ2-1; D not certain. Germline loops: CDR1 MNHNY, CDR2 SVGAGI (reference sequence). The CDR3 covers 13 residues. V was shortened by 8 bases and J by 0 bases, with 8 bases between the two germline ends. The CDR3 protein is CASGRDSYNEQFF. As DNA, the CDR3 is TGTGCCAGCGGAAGAGACTCCTACAATGAGCAGTTCTTC.

This chain uses TRBV7-2 with TRBJ1-6, with no clear D. The V and J ends lost 1 base and 5 bases respectively, with 9 bases between them. The CDR3 totals 15 residues. CDR1 and CDR2 from the germline V gene are SGHTA and FQGNSA. The CDR3 protein is CASSLVVRNNSPLHF. The CDR3, as DNA: TGTGCCAGCAGCTTAGTAGTTAGAAATAATTCACCCCTCCACTTT.

The CDR3 spells CASSFRPNSYNEQFF. The CDR3 region has the DNA TGTGCCAGCAGCTTCCGGCCCAACTCCTACAATGAGCAGTTCTTC. The V gene is TRBV7-6, the J gene TRBJ2-1, with D uncertain. Germline V gene data show CDR1 as SGHVS and CDR2 as FNYEAQ. The CDR3 length is 15 residues. Trimming shortened V by 3 bases and J by 0 bases, and 9 bases separated the two germline ends.

This chain connects TRBV7-3 to TRBJ2-1, with 8 bases lining up with TRBD1. The junction had 11 bases not matched to a gene; V was cut back by 1 base and J by 0 bases. This CDR3 has 19 residues. Germline lookup yields CDR1 SGHTA and CDR2 FQGTGA. CDR3 nucleotides: TGTGCCAGCAGCTTAAGGAGGTGGATGGGACAGGACTCCTACAATGAGCAGTTCTTC. Translation: CASSLRRWMGQDSYNEQFF. Combining the CDR3 with reference TRBV7-3 and TRBJ2-1 gives the whole variable domain GAGVSQTPSNKVTEKGKYVELRCDPISGHTALYWYRQSLGQGPEFLIYFQGTGAADDSGLPNDRFFAVRPEGSVSTLKIQRTERGDSAVYLCASSLRRWMGQDSYNEQFFGPGTRLTVL.

This clone was seen more than once but under ten times. V usage is TRBV6-5 and J usage is TRBJ2-7; 7 bases are a match to TRBD1. Germline V gene lookup returns CDR1 MNHEY and CDR2 SVGAGI. This CDR3 has 14 residues. V shed 6 bases, J shed 2 bases, and the junction held 7 bases outside the gene matches. CDR3 nucleotide sequence: TGTGCCAGCAGCAGGGGGAACAGTCCCTACGAGCAGTACTTC. Its protein product is CASSRGNSPYEQYF.

The V and J genes are TRBV4-2 and TRBJ2-7; TRBD2 is a possible D gene (6 bases). This CDR3 region has 16 residues. The V gene lost 0 bases and the J gene lost 0 bases, with 12 bases spanning the gap. Germline loops: CDR1 LGHNA, CDR2 YNFKEQ. Here the CDR3 reads CASSQDPLLASYEQYF. The CDR3 DNA is TGTGCCAGCAGCCAAGATCCCCTACTAGCCTCCTACGAGCAGTACTTC.

The table lists this clone with a few counts. The gene calls are TRBV29-1 and TRBJ2-1; 13 nucleotides align to TRBD2. The V gene end was trimmed by 4 bases and the J gene end by 6 bases; junction bases not matched to a gene: 3. This CDR3 is 14 amino acids long. The germline CDR1 and CDR2 sequences are SQVTM and ANQGSEA. CDR3 protein: CSVARLAGGNEQFF. For the CDR3, the DNA is TGCAGCGTTGCTAGACTAGCGGGAGGCAATGAGCAGTTCTTC.

This clone was recorded a few times. The rearrangement joins TRBV10-3 to TRBJ2-1; 12 bases map to TRBD2. This CDR3 is built from 14 residues. Per the germline V gene, CDR1 is ENHRY and CDR2 is SYGVKD. Germline trimming cut 10 bases from V and 7 bases from J; bases unmatched to any gene: 8. The CDR3 DNA reads as TGTGCCAGCCAGACTAGCGGGAGAATTAATGAGCAGTTCTTC. Translated, it gives CASQTSGRINEQFF.

This clone was detected a few times. The J gene is TRBJ1-2, the V gene TRBV28, with 7 bases aligning to TRBD1. The V gene end was trimmed by 8 bases and the J gene end by 0 bases; junction bases not matched to a gene: 9. Germline assignment: CDR1 MDHEN and CDR2 SYDVKM. This CDR3 is 15 amino acids long. This CDR3 reads CASGGSGGANYGYTF. CDR3 coding DNA: TGTGCCAGCGGCGGTTCAGGGGGAGCTAACTATGGCTACACCTTC.